This TCR beta chain was observed in a study of cytotoxic CD8 clonotypes in ibrutinib-treated CLL. This clone has more than one count but fewer than ten. What it binds is not known. The table came from immunoSEQ multiplex PCR; TCRdb's copy has only in-frame clones and leaves some out. Among 250,000 to 350,000 clones listed, 65% to 85% were seen once. CDR3 length equals 15 residues. Between the trimmed V and J ends, which lost 5 bases and 6 bases, there was a span of 19 bases. Per the germline V gene, CDR1 is SGHAT and CDR2 is FQNNGV. Cryopreserved PBMCs were the source of around 2 micrograms of genomic DNA, which went to TCR beta libraries. Findings and limits, study-wide: Before falling back toward baseline at progression, clonality had risen at the time of ibrutinib response. Once treatment began, public clonotypes, which were uncommon, contracted or stayed stable.

The sequenced sample was PBMCs, obtained at disease progression, from a patient treated with ibrutinib. This clonotype was sampled from a human donor with chronic lymphocytic leukemia. This sequence joins TRBV11-2 and TRBJ1-2; TRBD1 is a possible D gene (5 bases). CDR3 sequence: CASSPQYGTVDGYTF. As DNA, the CDR3 is TGTGCCAGCAGCCCCCAATACGGGACGGTGGATGGCTACACCTTC.